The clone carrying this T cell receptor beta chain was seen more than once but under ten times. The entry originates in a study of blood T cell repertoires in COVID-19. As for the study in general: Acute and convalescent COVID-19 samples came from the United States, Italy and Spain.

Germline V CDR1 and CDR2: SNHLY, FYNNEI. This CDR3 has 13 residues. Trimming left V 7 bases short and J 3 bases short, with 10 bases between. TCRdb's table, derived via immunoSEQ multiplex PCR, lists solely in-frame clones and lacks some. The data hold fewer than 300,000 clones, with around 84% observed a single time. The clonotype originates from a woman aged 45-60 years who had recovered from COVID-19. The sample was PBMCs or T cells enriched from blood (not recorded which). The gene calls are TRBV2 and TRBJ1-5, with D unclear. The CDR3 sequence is CASNQDYNQPQHF. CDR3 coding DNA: TGTGCCAGCAATCAGGACTACAATCAGCCCCAGCATTTT.